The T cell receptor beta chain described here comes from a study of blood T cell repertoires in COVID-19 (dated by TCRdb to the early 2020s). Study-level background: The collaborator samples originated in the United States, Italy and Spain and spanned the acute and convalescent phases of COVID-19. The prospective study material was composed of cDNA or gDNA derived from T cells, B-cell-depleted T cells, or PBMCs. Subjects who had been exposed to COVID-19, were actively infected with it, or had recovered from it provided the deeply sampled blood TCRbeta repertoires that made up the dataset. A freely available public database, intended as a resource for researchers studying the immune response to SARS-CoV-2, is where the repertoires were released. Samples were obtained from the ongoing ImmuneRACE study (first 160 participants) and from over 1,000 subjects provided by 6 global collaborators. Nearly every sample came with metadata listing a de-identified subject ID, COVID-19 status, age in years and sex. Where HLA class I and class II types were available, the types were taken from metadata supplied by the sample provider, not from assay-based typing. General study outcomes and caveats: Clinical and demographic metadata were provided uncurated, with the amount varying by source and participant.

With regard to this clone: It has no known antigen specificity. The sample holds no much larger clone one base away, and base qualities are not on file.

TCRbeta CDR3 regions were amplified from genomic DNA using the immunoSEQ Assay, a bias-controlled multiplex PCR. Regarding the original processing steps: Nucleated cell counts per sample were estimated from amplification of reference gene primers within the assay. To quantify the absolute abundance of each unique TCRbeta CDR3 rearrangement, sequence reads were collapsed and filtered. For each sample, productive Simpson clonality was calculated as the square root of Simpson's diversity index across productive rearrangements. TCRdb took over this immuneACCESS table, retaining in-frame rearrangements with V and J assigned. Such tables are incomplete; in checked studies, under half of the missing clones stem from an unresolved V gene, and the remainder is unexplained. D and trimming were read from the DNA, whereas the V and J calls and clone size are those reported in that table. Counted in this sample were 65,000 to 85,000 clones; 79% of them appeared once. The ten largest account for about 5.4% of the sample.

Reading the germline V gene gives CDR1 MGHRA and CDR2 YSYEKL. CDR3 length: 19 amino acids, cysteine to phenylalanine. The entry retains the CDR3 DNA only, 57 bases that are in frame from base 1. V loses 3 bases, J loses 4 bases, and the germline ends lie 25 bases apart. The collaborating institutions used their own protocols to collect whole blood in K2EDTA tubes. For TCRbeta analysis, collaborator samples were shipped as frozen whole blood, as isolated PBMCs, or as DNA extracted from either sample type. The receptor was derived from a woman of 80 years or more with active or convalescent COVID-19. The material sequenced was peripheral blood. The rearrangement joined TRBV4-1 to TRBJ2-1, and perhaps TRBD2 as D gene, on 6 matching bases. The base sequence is TGCGCCAGCAGCCATAGGACGATGGGAGGCGGGGTTAAATACAATGAGCAGTTCTTC. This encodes CASSHRTMGGGVKYNEQFF.